The table lists the clone carrying this TCR beta chain with a few counts. Its antigen remains unidentified. This specimen belongs to a study of Tregs in tolerant kidney transplant recipients. Across the study: CD4+CD25+CD127- cells came from approximately three-day belatacept mixed lymphocyte reactions, some with 5-day graft donor restimulation. Recipient cells were told from donor cells by antibody staining.

The method was immunoSEQ multiplex PCR; TCRdb's version includes in-frame clones alone and lacks a portion of them. This table holds 15,000 to 20,000 clones, approximately 61% found once. This sequence was found in a human donor in good health. The sequenced material came from Tregs from blood cultured with allogeneic cells.

CDR3 region: CASSLLAVHNEQFF. DNA of the CDR3: TGTGCCAGCAGCTTACTAGCGGTTCACAATGAGCAGTTCTTC. The chain combines TRBV11-3 with TRBJ2-1; 7 bases align to TRBD2. The germline gives CDR1 SGHNT, CDR2 YENEEA. Losses at the gene ends were 2 bases for V and 5 bases for J; bases not matched to a gene: 3. The CDR3 spans 14 residues.